The 10 T cell receptor beta chains listed next were all sequenced from one sample in a study of CD8 T cells in Susac syndrome. Reverse transcription of 0.5 to 1 ug RNA was performed with random hexamers. TCRdb recomputed calls from the immunoSEQ multiplex PCR reads with MiXCR, one row per CDR3 protein. The sample includes over 120,000 distinct CDR3 sequences, roughly 94% of them seen just once. What was sequenced was CD4+ T cells from PBMCs. These receptors were collected from a human donor in good health.

V is TRBV20-1 and J is TRBJ1-1; D gene ambiguous. The V end lost 3 bases, the J end lost 4 bases, and 12 bases lay between the germline ends. Germline V gene sequence: CDR1 DFQATT, CDR2 SNEGSKA (reference sequence). This CDR3 is built from 13 residues. The CDR3 spells CSASGPGGTEAFF. In DNA form, the CDR3 reads TGCAGTGCTAGTGGCCCAGGTGGCACTGAAGCTTTCTTT.

The CDR3 DNA reads TGCGCCAGCAGCTTGCAGGCGTCTTATGGCTACACCTTC. This encodes CASSLQASYGYTF. The rearrangement joins TRBV5-1 to TRBJ1-2; D gene uncertain. CDR3 length equals 13 residues. Per germline, CDR1 SGHRS and CDR2 YFSETQ. The V end lost 1 base, the J end lost 5 bases, and 9 bases lay between the germline ends.

The chain recombines TRBV27 with TRBJ2-3; D gene uncertain. Germline lookup yields CDR1 MNHEY and CDR2 SMNVEV (reference sequence). The germline V and J ends were trimmed by 6 bases and 4 bases, with 8 bases remaining between them. This CDR3 comprises 12 residues. The CDR3 region is CASSQRSDTQYF. CDR3 coding DNA: TGTGCCAGCAGCCAGAGATCAGATACGCAGTATTTT.

The CDR3 region has the DNA TGTGCCAGCAGTCAAGAGCTGAGGCAGCCCCAGCATTTT. Residues: CASSQELRQPQHF. The chain combines TRBV2 with TRBJ1-5, with D uncertain. Per germline, CDR1 SNHLY and CDR2 FYNNEI. CDR3 length equals 13 residues. V lost 5 bases, J lost 7 bases, and 12 bases lay in between. The full variable domain, rest sourced from reference TRBV2 and TRBJ1-5, is EPEVTQTPSHQVTQMGQEVILRCVPISNHLYFYWYRQILGQKVEFLVSFYNNEISEKSEIFDDQFSVERPDGSNFTLKIRSTKLEDSAMYFCASSQELRQPQHFGDGTRLSIL.

The chain couples TRBV5-1 to TRBJ2-7; the D call may be TRBD1 or TRBD2 (5 bases each). Germline assignment: CDR1 SGHRS and CDR2 YFSETQ. The CDR3 covers 15 residues. V lost 4 bases and J lost 6, with 20 bases in between. DNA of the CDR3: TGCGCCAGCAGCCGACGGGGCCCCAGAGGAGGCGAGCAGTACTTC. This codes for CASSRRGPRGGEQYF. Full variable domain (outside the CDR3, taken from reference TRBV5-1 and TRBJ2-7): KAGVTQTPRYLIKTRGQQVTLSCSPISGHRSVSWYQQTPGQGLQFLFEYFSETQRNKGNFPGRFSGRQFSNSRSEMNVSTLELGDSALYLCASSRRGPRGGEQYFGPGTRLTVT.

The chain links TRBV27 to TRBJ2-7; D not certain. The CDR3 length is 14 residues. Deletions cut 7 bases from V and 3 bases from J, with 16 bases between. CDR1 and CDR2 (germline): MNHEY, SMNVEV (reference sequence). The CDR3 protein is CASTDLRFRYEQYF. Written as DNA, the CDR3 is TGTGCCAGCACAGACCTAAGGTTCCGCTACGAGCAGTACTTC.

The rearrangement uses TRBV10-3 and TRBJ1-2; D gene unclear. This CDR3 is 15 amino acids long. In germline, CDR1 is ENHRY, CDR2 SYGVKD. Trimming cost V 0 bases and J 0 bases, with 8 bases left between them. The CDR3 DNA follows: TGTGCCATCAGTGAGTCCAGCAAACCTAACTATGGCTACACCTTC. Protein: CAISESSKPNYGYTF.

The J gene is TRBJ2-1, the V gene TRBV24-1; 14 positions agree with TRBD2. The germline CDR1 and CDR2 sequences are KGHDR and SFDVKD. This CDR3 spans 18 amino acids. V shed 5 bases and J 0 bases; nucleotides not matched to a gene: 5. In nucleotides, the CDR3 is TGTGCCACCAGTGGGGGACTAGCGGGAGTGAGCTCCTACAATGAGCAGTTCTTC. Its translation: CATSGGLAGVSSYNEQFF.

This sequence joins TRBV7-2 and TRBJ2-5, with TRBD2 as a possible D gene (5 bases). The CDR3 is made up of 14 amino acids. CDR1 and CDR2 from the germline V gene are SGHTA and FQGNSA. The V gene lost 2 bases and the J gene lost 3 bases, with 10 bases spanning the gap. The CDR3 DNA is TGTGCCAGCAGCTTAAGGTGGGGAGAAGAGACCCAGTACTTC. It is translated as CASSLRWGEETQYF.

This rearrangement joins TRBV20-1 to TRBJ2-2, with D possibly TRBD1 on 6 matching bases. The V gene lost 8 bases and the J gene lost 2 bases, with 12 bases spanning the gap. CDR3 length: 13 amino acids. Germline loops: CDR1 DFQATT, CDR2 SNEGSKA (reference sequence). The CDR3 here is CSTGTPNTGELFF. CDR3 DNA sequence: TGCAGTACCGGGACACCCAACACCGGGGAGCTGTTTTTT.